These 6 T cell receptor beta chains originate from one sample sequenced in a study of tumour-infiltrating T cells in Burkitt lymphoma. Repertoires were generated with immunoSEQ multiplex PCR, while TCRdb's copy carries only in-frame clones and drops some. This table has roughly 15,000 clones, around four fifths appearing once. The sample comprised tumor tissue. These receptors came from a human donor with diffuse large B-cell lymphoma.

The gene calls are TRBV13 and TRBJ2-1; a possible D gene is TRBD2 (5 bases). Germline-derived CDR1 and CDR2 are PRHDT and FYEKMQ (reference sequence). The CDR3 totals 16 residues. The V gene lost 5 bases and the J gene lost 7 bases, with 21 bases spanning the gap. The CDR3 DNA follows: TGTGCCAGCAGCCTCTTACCGGACTCAAAGGATAATGAGCAGTTCTTC. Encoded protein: CASSLLPDSKDNEQFF.

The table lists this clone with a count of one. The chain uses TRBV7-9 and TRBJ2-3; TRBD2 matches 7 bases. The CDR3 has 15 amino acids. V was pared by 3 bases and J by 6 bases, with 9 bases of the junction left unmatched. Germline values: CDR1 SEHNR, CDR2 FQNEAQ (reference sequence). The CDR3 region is CASSFWSGEGDTQYF. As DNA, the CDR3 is TGTGCCAGCAGCTTTTGGAGCGGGGAAGGGGATACGCAGTATTTT.

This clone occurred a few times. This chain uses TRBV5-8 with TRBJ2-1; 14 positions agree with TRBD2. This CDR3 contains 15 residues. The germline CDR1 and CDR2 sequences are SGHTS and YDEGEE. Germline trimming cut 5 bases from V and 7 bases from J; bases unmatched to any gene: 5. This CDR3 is CASSPGTSGGNEQFF. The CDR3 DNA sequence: TGTGCCAGCAGTCCCGGGACTAGCGGGGGAAATGAGCAGTTCTTC.

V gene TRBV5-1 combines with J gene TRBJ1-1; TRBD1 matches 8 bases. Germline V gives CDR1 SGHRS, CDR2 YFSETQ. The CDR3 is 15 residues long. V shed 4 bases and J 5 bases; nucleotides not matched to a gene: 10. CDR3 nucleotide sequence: TGCGCCAGCAGCCTGGAAGGACAGGGATTGACTGAAGCTTTCTTT. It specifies CASSLEGQGLTEAFF.

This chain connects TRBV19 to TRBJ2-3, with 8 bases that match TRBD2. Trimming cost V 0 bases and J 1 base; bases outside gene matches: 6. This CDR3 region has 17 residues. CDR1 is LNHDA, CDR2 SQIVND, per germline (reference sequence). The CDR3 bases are TGTGCCAGTAGTATAGACAGGGACGGGGGGGGCACAGATACGCAGTATTTT. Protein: CASSIDRDGGGTDTQYF.

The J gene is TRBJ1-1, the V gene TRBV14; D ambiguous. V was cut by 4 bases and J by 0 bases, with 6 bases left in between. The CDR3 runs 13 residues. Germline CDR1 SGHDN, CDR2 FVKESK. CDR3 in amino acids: CASSLLMNTEAFF. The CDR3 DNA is TGTGCCAGCAGCCTTCTAATGAACACTGAAGCTTTCTTT.